The 11 T cell receptor beta chains reported below all come from one sample, sequenced in a study of blood T cells in healthy people across ages. Combining a sample-barcoded 5' primer with a J-beta primer mix, a second PCR ran for roughly 7 to 12 cycles. TCRdb reprocessed the 5' RACE reads with MiXCR, giving one entry per CDR3 protein. The data contain about 930,000 distinct CDR3 sequences, almost 30% of them singletons. Separately, the same data were catalogued under a study of T cells of mothers and their children.

Specimen: blood. The receptors derive from a woman aged 35 to 49 in good health.

This clonotype was counted ten times or more. The chain carries TRBV7-2 and TRBJ2-7; 10 bases agree with TRBD2. Germline loops: CDR1 SGHTA, CDR2 FQGNSA. J was trimmed by 6 bases and V by 1 base; bases with no gene match: 9. The CDR3 covers 16 residues. The CDR3 here is CASSLEGKRGGGEQYF. The CDR3 region has the DNA TGTGCCAGCAGCTTAGAGGGAAAGCGGGGGGGCGGCGAGCAGTACTTC.

In this sample, this clonotype turned up a few times. Just one base apart from a much larger clone, this may be a read error. V gene TRBV29-1 combines with J gene TRBJ2-7; D is perhaps TRBD1 or TRBD2 (5 bases each). Germline assignment: CDR1 SQVTM and CDR2 ANQGSEA. The CDR3 is made up of 12 amino acids. V lost 8 bases, J lost 3 bases, and 14 bases lay in between. The CDR3 DNA reads TGCAGCTTCGGGACCAATAGCTACGAGCAGTACTTC. As protein: CSFGTNSYEQYF.

As for this clonotype: Because it lacks the conserved phenylalanine or tryptophan at the end, this CDR3 is likely a read error. This chain joins TRBV9 and TRBJ2-7, with a tentative D call TRBD2 (6 bases). The germline V gene has CDR1 SGDLS and CDR2 YYNGEE. The CDR3 consists of 15 residues. V lost 1 base, J lost 5 bases, and 16 bases lay in between. The CDR3 DNA sequence: TGTGCCAGCAGCGTAAGTGGGCGAGGAGGGGACGAGCAGTACCTC. It is translated as CASSVSGRGGDEQYL.

The chain carries TRBV28 and TRBJ2-1; 8 bases line up with TRBD1. Trimming took 8 bases from V and 7 from J; bases not matched to a gene: 10. The CDR3 runs to 14 residues. Germline CDR1 is MDHEN and CDR2 is SYDVKM. This chain's CDR3 is CASQDSGDRNEQFF. The CDR3 DNA reads TGTGCCAGCCAGGATTCAGGGGACAGGAATGAGCAGTTCTTC.

This chain connects TRBV5-1 to TRBJ2-7; D is tentatively TRBD1 or TRBD2 (5 bases each). There are 14 residues in the CDR3. Germline CDR1 reads SGHRS; CDR2 reads YFSETQ. V was cut by 2 bases and J by 3 bases, with 12 bases left in between. CDR3 sequence (DNA): TGCGCCAGCAGCTTAACCCGGGACGGCTACGAGCAGTACTTC. Protein sequence: CASSLTRDGYEQYF.

This clonotype was seen more than once but under ten times. V is TRBV12-3 or TRBV12-4 and J is TRBJ2-3; D might be TRBD2 (6 bases). The CDR3 has 15 residues. V was cut by 3 bases and J by 1 base, with 11 bases left in between. CDR3 sequence reads: CASSFFGGGTDTQYF. CDR3 DNA sequence: TGTGCCAGCAGTTTCTTCGGCGGGGGCACAGATACGCAGTATTTT.

CDR3 nucleotides: TGTGCCAGCAGTTTTAGGTACGGGGGGATGAACACTGAAGCTTTCTTT. This sequence encodes CASSFRYGGMNTEAFF. The V and J genes are TRBV27 and TRBJ1-1; D may be TRBD1 (5 bases). CDR3 length equals 16 residues. Germline CDR1 reads MNHEY; CDR2 reads SMNVEV (reference sequence). V was clipped by 3 bases and J by 0 bases, with 14 bases between them.

This clonotype was recorded a few times. The chain uses TRBV7-8 and TRBJ1-1; TRBD1 aligns across 8 bases. The V gene's germline CDR1 is SGHVS and CDR2 FQNEAQ. The CDR3 is made up of 14 amino acids. Trimming cost V 6 bases and J 4 bases; bases outside gene matches: 7. As DNA, the CDR3 is TGTGCCAGCAGTCATGGACAGGGCGGCACTGAAGCTTTCTTT. Encoded protein: CASSHGQGGTEAFF.

The rearrangement links TRBV12-3 or TRBV12-4 to TRBJ2-4, with 7 bases that match TRBD2. Trimming removed 2 bases from V and 13 bases from J; junction bases left unmatched: 5. This CDR3 region has 12 residues. CDR3 nucleotides: TGTGCCAGCAGTTTAACTAGCGATGAGCAGTACTTC. As protein: CASSLTSDEQYF.

This clonotype was detected only a few times. The rearrangement uses TRBV5-1 and TRBJ2-1; no definite D call. The CDR3 has 14 amino acids. Germline V gene data show CDR1 as SGHRS and CDR2 as YFSETQ. With 4 bases removed from V and 6 bases from J, the gap between germline ends came to 14 bases. CDR3 sequence reads: CASSKTDWANEQFF. The CDR3 region has the DNA TGCGCCAGCAGCAAAACTGACTGGGCCAATGAGCAGTTCTTC. Drawing the rest from reference TRBV5-1 and TRBJ2-1, the complete variable domain is KAGVTQTPRYLIKTRGQQVTLSCSPISGHRSVSWYQQTPGQGLQFLFEYFSETQRNKGNFPGRFSGRQFSNSRSEMNVSTLELGDSALYLCASSKTDWANEQFFGPGTRLTVL.

V usage is TRBV12-3 or TRBV12-4 and J usage is TRBJ2-2; D may be TRBD2 (5 bases). Trimming took 6 bases from V and 0 from J, leaving 8 bases between them. CDR3 size: 14 residues. The CDR3 loop is CASREATNTGELFF. As DNA, the CDR3 is TGTGCCAGCAGGGAGGCAACGAACACCGGGGAGCTGTTTTTT.